The 14 T cell receptor beta chains given below trace back to one sample, sequenced in a study of CD8 T cells in ankylosing spondylitis. Their recognized antigens are unknown. General study findings and limits: Typical of ankylosing spondylitis blood, it appeared, was a TCR beta motif of eight highly homologous variants.

MiXCR, run by TCRdb on the 5' RACE reads, gives a single entry per CDR3 protein. The sample yields a few hundred thousand distinct CDR3 sequences, about 20% seen once. Input material: blood, either unsorted or a sorted T cell fraction (not recorded which). These receptors originate from a male donor with ankylosing spondylitis.

The chain carries TRBV10-2 and TRBJ2-7, with a tentative D call TRBD2 (5 bases). V was trimmed by 0 bases and J by 9 bases, leaving 15 bases between them. The CDR3 loop spans 14 amino acids. Germline V gene data show CDR1 as WSHSY and CDR2 as SAAADI. The CDR3 is CASSESVPGSVQYF. For the CDR3, the DNA is TGCGCCAGCAGTGAGTCCGTCCCGGGGAGCGTGCAGTACTTC.

Comments on this clonotype: An end of the junction differs from the germline gene, which may be a read error. The chain has TRBV27 and TRBJ2-3, with D uncertain. The length of the CDR3 is 15 residues. Germline V lookup: CDR1 MNHEY, CDR2 SMNVEV (reference sequence). The CDR3 DNA is TGTGCCAGCACTTTAACTATCGGCTCAGCAGATACGCAGTATTTT. It translates to CASTLTIGSADTQYF.

This rearrangement joins TRBV7-3 to TRBJ2-2, with D uncertain. The CDR3 has 12 amino acids. CDR1 SGHTA and CDR2 FQGTGA come from the germline V gene. The V gene lost 5 bases and the J gene lost 3 bases, with 4 bases spanning the gap. The CDR3 region has the DNA TGTGCCAGCAGCAAACACACCGGGGAGCTGTTTTTT. Protein: CASSKHTGELFF.

The DNA of the CDR3 is TGTGCCAGCAGCCGGGATCCTAGCACTGAAGCTTTCTTT. Amino acids: CASSRDPSTEAFF. This chain joins TRBV6-1 and TRBJ1-1; no firm D call. V dropped 6 bases and J dropped 4 bases, with 12 bases sitting between them. Germline V CDR1 and CDR2: MNHNS, SASEGT. The CDR3 runs 13 residues.

This clonotype turned up a few times. The V call is TRBV30, the J call TRBJ2-7, with D possibly TRBD2 on 6 matching bases. From germline, CDR1 is GTSNPN and CDR2 SVGIG (reference sequence). The CDR3 extends over 13 amino acids. Trimming removed 5 bases at V and 5 bases at J, with 16 bases between. CDR3 protein: CAWGIRRDDEQYF. DNA for the CDR3: TGTGCCTGGGGCATTCGGCGGGACGACGAGCAGTACTTC.

In its sample, this clonotype was seen a few times. This chain uses TRBV2 with TRBJ1-6; 8 positions match TRBD1. J was trimmed by 6 bases and V by 4 bases; bases with no gene match: 8. Germline CDR1 and CDR2: SNHLY and FYNNEI. CDR3 length: 16 residues. The CDR3 region has the DNA TGTGCCAGCAGTGGACGGACAGGGAGCCCTAATTCACCCCTCCACTTT. This codes for CASSGRTGSPNSPLHF.

The chain has TRBV4-1 and TRBJ2-5; D is undetermined. The CDR3 has 13 residues. Germline assignment: CDR1 MGHRA and CDR2 YSYEKL. The V gene lost 1 base and the J gene lost 3 bases, with 6 bases spanning the gap. The CDR3 nucleotides read TGCGCCAGCAGCCAAGTGTCCGAAGAGACCCAGTACTTC. Its translation: CASSQVSEETQYF.

This clonotype was counted only a few times. The genes are TRBV7-9 and TRBJ2-5, with D possibly being TRBD2 (6 bases). The V gene's germline CDR1 is SEHNR and CDR2 FQNEAQ (reference sequence). V was pared by 7 bases and J by 2 bases, with 17 bases between. The CDR3 has 15 residues. CDR3 in amino acids: CASTWPGERQETQYF. CDR3 coding DNA: TGTGCCAGCACCTGGCCGGGGGAGCGTCAAGAGACCCAGTACTTC.

The chain employs TRBV12-5 and TRBJ1-1; D is perhaps TRBD1 (5 bases). The CDR3 is 14 residues long. Trimming took off 7 bases at V and 0 bases at J, with 12 bases between the two ends. Germline loops: CDR1 LGHNT, CDR2 FRNRAP. CDR3 region: CASARDGVNTEAFF. CDR3 sequence (DNA): TGTGCTAGTGCCCGGGACGGAGTGAACACTGAAGCTTTCTTT.

The chain couples TRBV10-3 to TRBJ1-6; D is unclear. The CDR3 has 13 residues. CDR1 and CDR2 from the germline V gene are ENHRY and SYGVKD. The V and J ends lost 8 bases and 5 bases respectively, with 10 bases between them. CDR3 sequence (DNA): TGTGCCATCTCCACAGAAAATAATTCACCCCTCCACTTT. As protein: CAISTENNSPLHF.

V gene TRBV18 combines with J gene TRBJ2-5; D is possibly TRBD1 (6 bases). Germline CDR1 and CDR2: KGHSH and LQKENI. V dropped 6 bases and J dropped 3 bases, with 14 bases sitting between them. This CDR3 contains 14 residues. CDR3 nucleotide sequence: TGTGCCAGCTCCCCGGCTCACAGGGAAGAGACCCAGTACTTC. Protein sequence: CASSPAHREETQYF. Looking up the rest from reference TRBV18 and TRBJ2-5 gives the full variable domain: NAGVMQNPRHLVRRRGQEARLRCSPMKGHSHVYWYRQLPEEGLKFMVYLQKENIIDESGMPKERFSAEFPKEGPSILRIQQVVRGDSAAYFCASSPAHREETQYFGPGTRLLVL.

This rearrangement joins TRBV7-3 to TRBJ2-3; a possible D gene is TRBD1 (7 bases). The V gene lost 5 bases and the J gene lost 5 bases, with 11 bases spanning the gap. The CDR3 loop spans 13 amino acids. The germline CDR1 and CDR2 sequences are SGHTA and FQGTGA. The CDR3 region has the DNA TGTGCCAGCAGCCCCCAGGGGGGAGATACGCAGTATTTT. Encoded protein: CASSPQGGDTQYF. Using reference TRBV7-3 and TRBJ2-3 for the parts outside the CDR3, the full variable domain is GAGVSQTPSNKVTEKGKYVELRCDPISGHTALYWYRQSLGQGPEFLIYFQGTGAADDSGLPNDRFFAVRPEGSVSTLKIQRTERGDSAVYLCASSPQGGDTQYFGPGTRLTVL.

This clonotype showed up just once. The genes are TRBV16 and TRBJ2-5; a possible D gene is TRBD2 (5 bases). The CDR3 sequence is 14 residues long. Looked up from germline, CDR1 is KGHSY and CDR2 is FQNENV. V gave up 5 bases and J gave up 5 bases, with 15 bases separating them. The CDR3 sequence is CASSIRAGQETQYF. The CDR3 DNA reads TGTGCCAGCAGCATAAGGGCGGGTCAGGAGACCCAGTACTTC.

This clonotype showed up just a few times. J is TRBJ1-6 and V is TRBV20-1, with D hard to call. The CDR3 spans 13 residues. Trimming shortened V by 1 base and J by 1 base, and 2 bases separated the two germline ends. The germline CDR1 and CDR2 sequences are DFQATT and SNEGSKA (reference sequence). The chain's CDR3 is CSARASYNSPLHF. The DNA of the CDR3 is TGCAGTGCTAGAGCTTCCTATAATTCACCCCTCCACTTT.